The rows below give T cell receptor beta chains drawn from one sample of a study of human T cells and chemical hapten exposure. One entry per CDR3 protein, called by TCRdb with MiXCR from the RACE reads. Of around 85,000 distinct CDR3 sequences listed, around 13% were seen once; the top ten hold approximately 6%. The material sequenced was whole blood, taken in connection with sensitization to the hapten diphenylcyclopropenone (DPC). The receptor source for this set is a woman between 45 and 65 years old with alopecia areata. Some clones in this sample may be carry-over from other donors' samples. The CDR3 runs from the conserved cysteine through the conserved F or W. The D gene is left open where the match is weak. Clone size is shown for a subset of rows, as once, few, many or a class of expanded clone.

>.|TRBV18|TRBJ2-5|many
TGTGCCAGCTCACCGGATCCCGGGCCTCAAGAGACCCAGTACTTC
CASSPDPGPQETQYF
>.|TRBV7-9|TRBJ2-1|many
TGTGCCAGCAGCCCCCGTTTCTCCTACAATGAGCAGTTCTTC
CASSPRFSYNEQFF
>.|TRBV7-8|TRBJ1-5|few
TGTGCCAGCGCCGGGACTCACTTTAGCAATCAGCCCCAGCATTTT
CASAGTHFSNQPQHF
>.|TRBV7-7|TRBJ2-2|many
TGTGCTAGCAGCTTAACCGGGGGGAACACCGGGGAGCTGTTTTTT
CASSLTGGNTGELFF
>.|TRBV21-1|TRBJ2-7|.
TGTGCCAGCAGCTGCCTGACAGCGTACGAGCAGTACTTC
CASSCLTAYEQYF
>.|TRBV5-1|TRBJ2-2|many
TGTGCCAGCAGGAACACCGGGGAGCTGTTTTTT
CASRNTGELFF
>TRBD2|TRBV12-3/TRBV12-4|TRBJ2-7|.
TGTGCCAGCAGCTTGGAGTATTTAGTAGGACTAGCGGGAGGGAGCGAGCAGTACTTC
CASSLEYLVGLAGGSEQYF
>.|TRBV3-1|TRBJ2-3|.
TGTGCCAGCAGCCAGGTAGCGGAGGCCACGCAGTATTTT
CASSQVAEATQYF
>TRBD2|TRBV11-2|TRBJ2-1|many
TGTGCCAGCAGCTCGCTAGCGGTACCCGGAAATGAGCAGTTCTTC
CASSSLAVPGNEQFF
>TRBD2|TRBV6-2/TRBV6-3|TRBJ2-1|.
TGTGCCAGCAGCCCCGCCGGGGGACTAGCGGGAGGGCCTCTATGGAATGAGCAGTTCTTC
CASSPAGGLAGGPLWNEQFF
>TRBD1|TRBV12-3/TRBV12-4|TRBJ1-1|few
TGTGCCAGCAGTTGGGAGGGGGCTGGTGGCACTGAAGCTTTCTTT
CASSWEGAGGTEAFF
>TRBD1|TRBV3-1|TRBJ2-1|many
TGTGCCAGCAGCCTACCGGGACAGGGGCTTTACAATGAGCAGTTCTTC
CASSLPGQGLYNEQFF
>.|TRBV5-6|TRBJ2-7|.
TGTGCCAGCAGCTTGGTTGCCACGGGTCCCTACGAGCAGTACTTC
CASSLVATGPYEQYF
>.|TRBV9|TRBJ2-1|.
TGTGCCAGCAGCGCGGGACCCACTAACTACAATGAGCAGTTCTTC
CASSAGPTNYNEQFF
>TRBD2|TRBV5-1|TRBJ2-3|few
TGCGCCAGCAGCTTGGGGGTTAGCGGGAGGACCGATACGCAGTATTTT
CASSLGVSGRTDTQYF
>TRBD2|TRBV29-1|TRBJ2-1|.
TGCAGCGTAAGGACTAGCGGGCGGACCTACAATGAGCAGTTCTTC
CSVRTSGRTYNEQFF
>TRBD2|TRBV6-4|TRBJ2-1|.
TGTGCCAGCAGTGTCACCGGGACTAGTTCCAATGAGCAGTTCTTC
CASSVTGTSSNEQFF
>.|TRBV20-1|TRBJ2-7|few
TGCAGTGCTAGAGTCGGGATCTCCCCCTACGAGCAGTACTTC
CSARVGISPYEQYF
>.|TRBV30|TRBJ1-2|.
TGTGCCTGGAGTGTAGCGGGGGCTGAAGGCTACACCTTC
CAWSVAGAEGYTF
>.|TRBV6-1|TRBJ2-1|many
TGTGCCAGCTTAACAGGGTTAAGCTACCACAATGAGCAGTTCTTC
CASLTGLSYHNEQFF
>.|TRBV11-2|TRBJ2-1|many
TGTGCCAGCAGCTTAGAGATTCCGCCTGCGAAATCCTACAATGAGCAGTTCTTC
CASSLEIPPAKSYNEQFF
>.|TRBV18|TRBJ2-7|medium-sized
TGTGCCAGCTCATCTTCCTACGAGCAGTACTTC
CASSSSYEQYF
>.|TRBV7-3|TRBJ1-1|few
TGTGCCAGCAGCTTACACGGGGCGGGCTTGAACACTGAAGCTTTCTTT
CASSLHGAGLNTEAFF
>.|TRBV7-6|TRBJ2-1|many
TGTGCCAGCAGCTCACCTTACCAGCGCACGTACAATGAGCAGTTCTTC
CASSSPYQRTYNEQFF
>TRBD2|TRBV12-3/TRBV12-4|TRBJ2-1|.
TGTGCCAGCAGCCATAGCGGGAAGTACAATGAGCAGTTCTTC
CASSHSGKYNEQFF
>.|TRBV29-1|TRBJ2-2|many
TGCAGCGTTGGGGGCGAAATCGGGACATCGAACACCGGGGAGCTGTTTTTT
CSVGGEIGTSNTGELFF
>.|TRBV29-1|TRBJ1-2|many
TGCAGCGTTGAAGAAGGGGCTGGCTACACCTTC
CSVEEGAGYTF
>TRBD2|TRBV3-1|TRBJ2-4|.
TGTGCCAGCAGCCAAGATCTCGGGACTAGCGGTAATCTACTAGCCAAAAACATTCAGTACTTC
CASSQDLGTSGNLLAKNIQYF
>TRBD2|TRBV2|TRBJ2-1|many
TGTGCCGGCGGGACTAGTTTCGACAATGAGCAGTTCTTC
CAGGTSFDNEQFF
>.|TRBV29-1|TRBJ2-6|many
TGCAGCGTTGAAGATCTTGGAGGGTCTGGGGCCAACGTCCTGACTTTC
CSVEDLGGSGANVLTF
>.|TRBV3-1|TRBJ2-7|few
TGTGCCAGCAGCCAAATGGGACTCTACGAGCAGTACTTC
CASSQMGLYEQYF
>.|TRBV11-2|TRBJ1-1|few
TGTGCCAGCAGCCCCCAGGAGAACACTGAAGCTTTCTTT
CASSPQENTEAFF
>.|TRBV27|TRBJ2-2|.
TGTGCCAGCAGTCCCCTAGAACATTGGGGCACCGGGGAGCTGTTTTTT
CASSPLEHWGTGELFF
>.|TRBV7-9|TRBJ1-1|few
TGTGCCAGCAGCTTACGAGGGGAGTCCTACGGCACTGAAGCTTTCTTT
CASSLRGESYGTEAFF
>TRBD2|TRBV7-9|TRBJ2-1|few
TGTGCCAGCAGCTCAACAGCGGGAGTCCCCTCCTACAATGAGCAGTTCTTC
CASSSTAGVPSYNEQFF
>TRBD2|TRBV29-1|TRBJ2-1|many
TGCAGCTACCAGCGGGAGGTGAATGAGCAGTTCTTC
CSYQREVNEQFF
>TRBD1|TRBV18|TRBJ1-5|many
TGTGCCAGCTCCGGGACAGGGGGAAGTCAGCCCCAGCATTTT
CASSGTGGSQPQHF
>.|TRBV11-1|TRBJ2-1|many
TGTGCCAGCAGCTTAGACCAACTAGTACATGAGCAGTTCTTC
CASSLDQLVHEQFF
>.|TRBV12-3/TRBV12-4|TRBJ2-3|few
TGTGCCAGCCGAGGCAATGGTGGCACAGATACGCAGTATTTT
CASRGNGGTDTQYF